The 24 T cell receptor beta chains given below trace back to one sample, sequenced in a study of T cells in Graves' hyperthyroidism and ophthalmopathy. Amplified TCR beta CDR3 regions derived from RNA transcripts. Using the HTBI primer set, a first-round RT-PCR was run on the TCR CDR3. TCRdb re-called the multiplex PCR reads through MiXCR, storing one row per CDR3 protein. The sample holds roughly 750,000 distinct CDR3 sequences, about 16% seen once. The specimen was blood. These receptors were collected from a man between 18 and 35 years old with Graves' hyperthyroidism.

CDR3 loop: CASSLGEPYEQYF. The CDR3 region has the DNA TGTGCCAGCAGCTTGGGGGAACCCTACGAGCAGTACTTC. The gene calls are TRBV7-2 and TRBJ2-7, with D perhaps assigned TRBD1 or TRBD2 (5 bases each). CDR3 size: 13 residues. V lost 3 bases and J 2 bases, leaving 8 bases between the germline ends. Germline CDR1 reads SGHTA; CDR2 reads FQGNSA.

With regard to this clonotype: This clone may be a read error of a much larger clone one base away. The chain combines TRBV27 with TRBJ2-7; 11 bases are shared with TRBD1. V lost 3 bases to trimming and J lost 6 bases; unmatched junction nucleotides: 7. Germline assignment: CDR1 MNHEY and CDR2 SMNVEV (reference sequence). The CDR3 has 15 amino acids. The CDR3 DNA follows: TGTGCCAGCAGTTTGGGGACAGGGGGGGATTGCGAGCAGTACTTC. This codes for CASSLGTGGDCEQYF.

There are many counts of this clonotype. The rearrangement uses TRBV28 and TRBJ2-7; the match to TRBD2 covers 11 bases. Trimming took 6 bases from V and 6 from J; bases not matched to a gene: 10. The CDR3 runs to 15 residues. The germline gives CDR1 MDHEN, CDR2 SYDVKM. CDR3: CASRSTSGRRGEQYF. In DNA form, the CDR3 reads TGTGCCAGCAGGTCTACTAGCGGGAGACGGGGCGAGCAGTACTTC.

This clonotype occurred a few times. The chain recombines TRBV9 with TRBJ1-1; 7 bases align to TRBD1. There are 13 residues in the CDR3. V shed 0 bases and J 5 bases; nucleotides not matched to a gene: 1. CDR1 and CDR2 (germline): SGDLS, YYNGEE. Here the CDR3 reads CASSVGQGTEAFF. In DNA, the CDR3 is TGTGCCAGCAGCGTAGGACAGGGAACTGAAGCTTTCTTT.

This clonotype was observed a handful of times. This chain connects TRBV4-3 to TRBJ2-7; D ambiguous. V lost 0 bases and J 4 bases, leaving 7 bases between the germline ends. The germline CDR1 and CDR2 sequences are LGHNA and YSLEER. The CDR3 is 13 residues long. CDR3 sequence: CASSQDPRYEQYF. In nucleotides, the CDR3 is TGCGCCAGCAGCCAAGATCCACGGTACGAGCAGTACTTC.

The table lists this clonotype with a few counts. This clone may be a read error of a much larger clone one base away. The chain links TRBV6-2 or TRBV6-3 to TRBJ2-2; D uncertain. V dropped 7 bases and J dropped 0 bases, with 9 bases sitting between them. The length of the CDR3 is 14 residues. The germline CDR1 and CDR2 sequences are MNHEY and SVGEGT. CDR3 loop: CASTGDSNTGELFF. CDR3 bases: TGTGCCAGCACTGGAGATTCGAACACCGGGGAGCTGTTTTTT.

The V and J genes are TRBV2 and TRBJ2-3; 10 bases fit TRBD2. Trimming removed 8 bases from V and 5 bases from J; junction bases left unmatched: 13. The CDR3 is 16 amino acids. Per the germline V gene, CDR1 is SNHLY and CDR2 is FYNNEI. CDR3 bases: TGTGCCAGCGTTAGAAGCGGGAGGGCCCGAGGAGATACGCAGTATTTT. Its protein product is CASVRSGRARGDTQYF.

The chain employs TRBV5-8 and TRBJ2-1; D may be TRBD1 or TRBD2 (5 bases each). Germline V lookup: CDR1 SGHTS, CDR2 YDEGEE. The V gene lost 3 bases and the J gene lost 12 bases, with 13 bases spanning the gap. This CDR3 spans 12 amino acids. In DNA form, the CDR3 reads TGTGCCAGCAGCTCCGGCCAGAGGGGGCAGTTCTTC. It yields the protein CASSSGQRGQFF.

In this sample, this clonotype turned up many times. The CDR3 loop is CASRTGTSGSSYNEQFF. In nucleotides, the CDR3 is TGTGCCAGCAGAACCGGGACTAGCGGGAGTTCCTACAATGAGCAGTTCTTC. The chain carries TRBV2 and TRBJ2-1; the match to TRBD2 covers 14 bases. Germline values: CDR1 SNHLY, CDR2 FYNNEI. Unmatched junction bases numbered 5, after V lost 6 bases and J lost 1 base. This CDR3 is built from 17 residues.

This clonotype was seen many times. The gene calls are TRBV28 and TRBJ2-2, with D unclear. This CDR3 contains 12 residues. V was pared by 7 bases and J by 6 bases, with 9 bases between. Germline CDR1 is MDHEN and CDR2 is SYDVKM. The CDR3 coding sequence is TGTGCCAGCAACCCTTTGTCCGGGGAGCTGTTTTTT. Protein: CASNPLSGELFF.

At least ten counts were recorded for this clonotype. The V and J genes are TRBV9 and TRBJ1-2, with 9 nucleotides matching TRBD1. The trim removed 3 bases at V and 8 bases at J, leaving 8 bases unmatched. The germline gives CDR1 SGDLS, CDR2 YYNGEE. The CDR3 is 14 residues long. CDR3 bases: TGTGCCAGCAGCGCCCTCGGACAGGGGCAGGGCTACACCTTC. It codes for CASSALGQGQGYTF.

This clonotype was detected a few times. This chain uses TRBV13 with TRBJ1-1; D is unresolved. CDR1 PRHDT and CDR2 FYEKMQ come from the germline V gene (reference sequence). The CDR3 length is 15 residues. V was clipped by 2 bases and J by 0 bases, with 10 bases between them. The CDR3 sequence is CASSLKGSMNTEAFF. In nucleotides, the CDR3 is TGTGCCAGCAGCTTAAAGGGCAGTATGAACACTGAAGCTTTCTTT.

This clonotype was found a few times. Written as DNA, the CDR3 is TGTGCCAGCAGTGAGTGGGCCAGCTCCTACAATGAGCAGTTCTTC. Amino acid sequence: CASSEWASSYNEQFF. The chain links TRBV2 to TRBJ2-1, with unresolved D. CDR3 length equals 15 residues. V dropped 3 bases and J dropped 0 bases, with 9 bases sitting between them. Germline CDR1 reads SNHLY; CDR2 reads FYNNEI.

This clonotype was recorded many times. The chain recombines TRBV20-1 with TRBJ2-3, with a weak D call TRBD2 (5 bases). The CDR3 has 12 amino acids. Germline lookup yields CDR1 DFQATT and CDR2 SNEGSKA (reference sequence). Trimming stripped 3 bases from V and 5 bases from J, with 9 bases between. This CDR3 is CSASGMGDTQYF. CDR3 coding DNA: TGCAGTGCTAGCGGGATGGGAGATACGCAGTATTTT.

This clonotype has a count of ten or more. CDR3 DNA sequence: TGTGCCAGCAGTGAAGCTCAAGATACGCAGTATTTT. Protein: CASSEAQDTQYF. The rearrangement joins TRBV2 to TRBJ2-3; D gene ambiguous. From germline, CDR1 is SNHLY and CDR2 FYNNEI. Deletions cut 0 bases from V and 5 bases from J, with 3 bases between. This CDR3 region has 12 residues.

The table lists this clonotype with a count of one. V usage is TRBV5-1 and J usage is TRBJ1-4, with 8 positions matching TRBD1. V shed 5 bases and J 8 bases; nucleotides not matched to a gene: 8. Germline CDR1 and CDR2: SGHRS and YFSETQ. The CDR3 has 14 residues. The CDR3 loop is CASRAQGAIEKLFF. The CDR3, as DNA: TGCGCCAGCAGAGCGCAGGGGGCTATCGAAAAACTGTTTTTT.

This clonotype has just a few counts. The rearrangement joins TRBV7-2 to TRBJ2-5, with D uncertain. This CDR3 spans 13 amino acids. The V gene lost 5 bases and the J gene lost 5 bases, with 12 bases spanning the gap. Germline CDR1 is SGHTA and CDR2 is FQGNSA. Here the CDR3 reads CASSREPWETQYF. The CDR3, as DNA: TGTGCCAGCAGCAGAGAACCCTGGGAGACCCAGTACTTC. The full variable domain, completed using reference TRBV7-2 and TRBJ2-5, is GAGVSQSPSNKVTEKGKDVELRCDPISGHTALYWYRQSLGQGLEFLIYFQGNSAPDKSGLPSDRFSAERTGGSVSTLTIQRTQQEDSAVYLCASSREPWETQYFGPGTRLLVL.

The chain uses TRBV6-1 and TRBJ2-3; TRBD2 aligns across 8 bases. From germline, CDR1 is MNHNS and CDR2 SASEGT. This CDR3 has 14 residues. V lost 10 bases, J lost 0 bases, and 6 bases stayed unmatched. This chain's CDR3 is CATKRGHSTDTQYF. In DNA form, the CDR3 reads TGTGCCACAAAGCGGGGGCATAGCACAGATACGCAGTATTTT.

Regarding this clonotype: A read error is possible here, since a much larger clone lies one base away. The V and J genes are TRBV9 and TRBJ1-1; unclear D gene. The CDR3 totals 14 residues. Trimming left V 0 bases short and J 1 base short, with 7 bases between. Germline V lookup: CDR1 SGDLS, CDR2 YYNGEE. CDR3 in DNA: TGTGCCAGCAGCGTAGGGGTGGAGAACACTGAAGCTTTCTTT. Its translation is CASSVGVENTEAFF.

This clonotype was counted at least ten times. The chain has TRBV18 and TRBJ2-3; a weak D match, TRBD2 (5 bases). CDR1 and CDR2 (germline): KGHSH, LQKENI. The CDR3 is 17 residues long. Trimming left V 3 bases short and J 0 bases short, with 16 bases between. The CDR3: CASSPDQLAWSTDTQYF. In DNA form, the CDR3 reads TGTGCCAGCTCACCCGACCAGTTAGCGTGGAGCACAGATACGCAGTATTTT.

In this sample, this clonotype turned up many times. CDR3 DNA sequence: TGTGCCAGCAGCCCGGAGAGGAGGGGGTCTATTGAAGCTTTCTTT. Translated: CASSPERRGSIEAFF. This chain joins TRBV2 and TRBJ1-1, with D perhaps matching TRBD1 (6 bases). The CDR3 sequence is 15 residues long. The V and J ends lost 6 bases and 7 bases respectively, with 21 bases between them. Germline V gene lookup returns CDR1 SNHLY and CDR2 FYNNEI.

This clonotype was counted many times. The chain combines TRBV12-3 or TRBV12-4 with TRBJ2-1; 10 nucleotides match TRBD2. V lost 7 bases to trimming and J lost 6 bases; unmatched junction nucleotides: 9. This CDR3 is 15 amino acids long. CDR3 region: CASNSLAGRGNEQFF. CDR3 nucleotides: TGTGCCAGCAACTCACTAGCGGGGAGGGGCAATGAGCAGTTCTTC.

CDR3 nucleotides: TGTGCCAGCAGCGTAGAGGTGCAGTCGGGGCTGGAGACCCAGTACTTC. Translating it yields CASSVEVQSGLETQYF. The gene calls are TRBV9 and TRBJ2-5; D could derive from TRBD1 or TRBD2 (5 bases each). V was shortened by 0 bases and J by 5 bases, with 17 bases between the two germline ends. Germline V gene sequence: CDR1 SGDLS, CDR2 YYNGEE. This CDR3 is 16 amino acids long.

This clonotype was seen many times. The chain employs TRBV7-2 and TRBJ2-7; no firm D call. Trimming removed 3 bases at V and 3 bases at J, with 9 bases between. This CDR3 spans 13 amino acids. Germline loops: CDR1 SGHTA, CDR2 FQGNSA. CDR3 protein: CASSLSGLYEQYF. CDR3 sequence (DNA): TGTGCCAGCAGCTTGTCGGGCCTCTACGAGCAGTACTTC.